The present entry profiles one TCR beta chain with its context. No antigen is known for it. This sample was included in a study of T-cell memory formation after mild COVID-19. Turning to the study itself: Clusters were largely donor specific. Broader study findings: Pre-infection memory contained some responding clones, which suggested that cross-reactive memory had joined.

CDR1 is LGHNA and CDR2 is YSLEER in the germline V gene. This CDR3 has 15 residues. Each CDR3 protein gets one entry after TCRdb re-called the 5' RACE reads with MiXCR. Here the sample spans 450,000 or so distinct CDR3 sequences, more than 20% being singletons. This receptor was obtained from an adult woman who had mild COVID-19 (a few samples of this study predate the infection). Cell type and time point are not known. The J gene is TRBJ2-5, the V gene TRBV4-3, with D perhaps TRBD1 (6 bases). The J call is doubtful: the DNA matches TRBJ2-7 better. The material sequenced was PBMCs or a T cell subset sorted from them (not recorded which). CDR3 bases: TGCGCCAGCAGCCAAGAGACAGGACCCCACTACGAGCAGTACTTC. This codes for CASSQETGPHYEQYF.